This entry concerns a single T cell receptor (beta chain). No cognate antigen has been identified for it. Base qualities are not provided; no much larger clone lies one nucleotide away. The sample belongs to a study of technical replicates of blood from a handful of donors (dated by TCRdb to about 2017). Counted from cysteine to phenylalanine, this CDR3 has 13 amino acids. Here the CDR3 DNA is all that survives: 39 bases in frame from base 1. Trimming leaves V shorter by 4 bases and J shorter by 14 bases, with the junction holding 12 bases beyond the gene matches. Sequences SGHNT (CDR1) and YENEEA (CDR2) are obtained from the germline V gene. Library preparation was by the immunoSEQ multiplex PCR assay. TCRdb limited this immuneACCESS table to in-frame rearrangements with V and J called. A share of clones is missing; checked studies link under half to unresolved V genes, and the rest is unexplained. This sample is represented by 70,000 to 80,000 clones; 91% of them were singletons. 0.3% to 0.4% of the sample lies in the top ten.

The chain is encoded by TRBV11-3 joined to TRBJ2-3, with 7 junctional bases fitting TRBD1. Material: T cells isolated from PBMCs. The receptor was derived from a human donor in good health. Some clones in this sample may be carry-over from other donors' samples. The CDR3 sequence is CASSSGQAGATYF. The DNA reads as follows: TGTGCCAGCAGCTCCGGACAGGCTGGCGCTACGTATTTT.